This T cell receptor (beta chain) was retrieved from a study of early T cells in non-severe SARS-CoV-2 infection. From the 5' RACE reads, TCRdb called clonotypes with MiXCR, one entry per CDR3 protein. The repertoire holds 55,000 to 65,000 distinct CDR3 sequences, more than 13% seen once, with 4.1% in the top ten. Looked up from germline, CDR1 is GTSNPN and CDR2 is SVGIG (reference sequence). Trimming stripped 1 base from V and 7 bases from J, with 14 bases between. The CDR3 extends over 15 amino acids. This clonotype was counted a few times. This rearrangement joins TRBV30 to TRBJ1-6; a weak D match, TRBD1 (5 bases). This TCR derives from an adult who was a healthcare worker with PCR-confirmed SARS-CoV-2 infection or an uninfected control (not recorded which). This material consisted of whole blood, taken at baseline. For the CDR3, the DNA is TGTGCCTGGAGTGAAAGACAGAAAGCCAATTCACCCCTCCACTTT. Amino acid sequence: CAWSERQKANSPLHF.